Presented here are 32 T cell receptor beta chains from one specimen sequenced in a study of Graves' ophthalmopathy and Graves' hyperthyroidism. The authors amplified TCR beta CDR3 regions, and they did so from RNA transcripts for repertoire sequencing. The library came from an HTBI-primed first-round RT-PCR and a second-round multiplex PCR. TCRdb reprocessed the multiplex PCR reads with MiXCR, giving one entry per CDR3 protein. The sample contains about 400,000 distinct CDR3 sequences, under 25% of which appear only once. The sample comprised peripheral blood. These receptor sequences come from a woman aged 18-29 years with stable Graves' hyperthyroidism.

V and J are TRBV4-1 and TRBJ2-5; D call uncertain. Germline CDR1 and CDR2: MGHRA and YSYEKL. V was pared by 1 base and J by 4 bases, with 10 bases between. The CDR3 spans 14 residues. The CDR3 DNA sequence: TGCGCCAGCAGCCAAGGGTCCGCCGGAGAGACCCAGTACTTC. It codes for CASSQGSAGETQYF.

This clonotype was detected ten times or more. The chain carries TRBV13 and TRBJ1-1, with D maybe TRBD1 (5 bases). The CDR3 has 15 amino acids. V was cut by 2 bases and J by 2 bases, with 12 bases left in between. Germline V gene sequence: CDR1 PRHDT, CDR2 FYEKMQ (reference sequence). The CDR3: CASSLRGKLNTEAFF. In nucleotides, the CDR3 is TGTGCCAGCAGCTTAAGGGGCAAGCTTAACACTGAAGCTTTCTTT.

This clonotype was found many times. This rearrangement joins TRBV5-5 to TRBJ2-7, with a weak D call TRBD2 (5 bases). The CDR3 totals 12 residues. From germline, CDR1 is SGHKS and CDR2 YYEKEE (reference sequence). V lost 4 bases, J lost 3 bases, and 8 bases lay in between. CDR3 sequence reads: CASSTRDYEQYF. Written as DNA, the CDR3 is TGTGCCAGCAGCACCCGGGACTACGAGCAGTACTTC.

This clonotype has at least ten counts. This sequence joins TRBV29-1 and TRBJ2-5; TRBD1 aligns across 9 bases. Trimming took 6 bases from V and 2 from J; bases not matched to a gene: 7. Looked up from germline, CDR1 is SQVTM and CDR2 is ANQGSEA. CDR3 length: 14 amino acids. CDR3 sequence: CSVKDRGRQETQYF. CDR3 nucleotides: TGCAGCGTAAAGGACAGGGGCCGACAAGAGACCCAGTACTTC.

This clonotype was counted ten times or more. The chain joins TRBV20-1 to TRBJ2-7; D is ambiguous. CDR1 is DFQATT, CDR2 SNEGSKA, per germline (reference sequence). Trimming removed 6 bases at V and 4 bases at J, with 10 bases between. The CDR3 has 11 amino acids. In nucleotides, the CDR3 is TGCAGTGCCACCTGGATGTACGAGCAGTACTTC. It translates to CSATWMYEQYF.

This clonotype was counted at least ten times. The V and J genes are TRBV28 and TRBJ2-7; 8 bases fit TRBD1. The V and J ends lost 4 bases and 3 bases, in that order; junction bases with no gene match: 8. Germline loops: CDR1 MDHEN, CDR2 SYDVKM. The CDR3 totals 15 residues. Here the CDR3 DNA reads TGTGCCAGCAGTTCGCCGGGACAGGCCTTCTACGAGCAGTACTTC. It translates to CASSSPGQAFYEQYF.

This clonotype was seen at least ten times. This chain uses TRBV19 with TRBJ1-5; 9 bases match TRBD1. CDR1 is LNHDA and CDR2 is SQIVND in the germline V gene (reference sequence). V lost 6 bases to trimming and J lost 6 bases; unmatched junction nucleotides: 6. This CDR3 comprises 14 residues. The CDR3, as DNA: TGTGCCAGTAGCCCGGGACAGGGTTTTCAGCCCCAGCATTTT. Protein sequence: CASSPGQGFQPQHF. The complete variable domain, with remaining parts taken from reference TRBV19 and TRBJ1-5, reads DGGITQSPKYLFRKEGQNVTLSCEQNLNHDAMYWYRQDPGQGLRLIYYSQIVNDFQKGDIAEGYSVSREKKESFPLTVTSAQKNPTAFYLCASSPGQGFQPQHFGDGTRLSIL.

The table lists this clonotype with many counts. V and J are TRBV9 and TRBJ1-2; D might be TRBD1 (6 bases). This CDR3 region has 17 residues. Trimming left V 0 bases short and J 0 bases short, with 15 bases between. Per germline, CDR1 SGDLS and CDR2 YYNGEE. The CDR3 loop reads CASSVGQGQEANYGYTF. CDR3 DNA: TGTGCCAGCAGCGTAGGCCAGGGGCAGGAAGCTAACTATGGCTACACCTTC.

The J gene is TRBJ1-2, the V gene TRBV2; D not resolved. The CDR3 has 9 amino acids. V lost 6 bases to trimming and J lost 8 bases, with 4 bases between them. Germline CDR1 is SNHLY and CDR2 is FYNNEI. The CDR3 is CASSQGYTF. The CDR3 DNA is TGTGCCAGCAGCCAAGGCTACACCTTC.

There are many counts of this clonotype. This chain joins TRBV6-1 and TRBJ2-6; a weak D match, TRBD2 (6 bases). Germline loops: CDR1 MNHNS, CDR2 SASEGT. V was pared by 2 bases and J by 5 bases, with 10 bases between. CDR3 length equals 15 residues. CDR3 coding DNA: TGTGCCAGCAGTGAACCGGGGAGGAGGGCCAACGTCCTGACTTTC. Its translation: CASSEPGRRANVLTF.

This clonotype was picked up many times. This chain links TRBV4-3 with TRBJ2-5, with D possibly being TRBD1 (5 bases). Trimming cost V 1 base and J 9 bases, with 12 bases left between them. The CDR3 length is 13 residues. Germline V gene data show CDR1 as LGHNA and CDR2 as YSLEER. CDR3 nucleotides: TGCGCCAGCAGCCAAGGGACAAAGGATCCCCAGTACTTC. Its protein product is CASSQGTKDPQYF.

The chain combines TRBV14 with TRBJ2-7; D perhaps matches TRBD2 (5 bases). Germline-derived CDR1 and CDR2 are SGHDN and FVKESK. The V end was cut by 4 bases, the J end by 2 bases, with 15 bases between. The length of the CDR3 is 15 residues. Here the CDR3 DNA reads TGTGCCAGCAGCCGAGGGCCCCCTCAGGCCTACGAGCAGTACTTC. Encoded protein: CASSRGPPQAYEQYF.

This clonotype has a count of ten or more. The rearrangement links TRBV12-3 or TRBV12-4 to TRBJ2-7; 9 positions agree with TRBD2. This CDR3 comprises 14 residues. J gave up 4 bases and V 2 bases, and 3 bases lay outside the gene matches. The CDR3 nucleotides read TGTGCCAGCAGTTTAATGAGCGGGGGGTACGAGCAGTACTTC. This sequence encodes CASSLMSGGYEQYF.

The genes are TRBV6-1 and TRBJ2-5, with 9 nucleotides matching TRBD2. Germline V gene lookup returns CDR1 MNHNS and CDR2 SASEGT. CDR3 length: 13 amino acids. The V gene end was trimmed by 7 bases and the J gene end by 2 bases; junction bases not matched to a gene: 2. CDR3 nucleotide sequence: TGTGCCAGCAACCTAGCGGGACAAGAGACCCAGTACTTC. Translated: CASNLAGQETQYF.

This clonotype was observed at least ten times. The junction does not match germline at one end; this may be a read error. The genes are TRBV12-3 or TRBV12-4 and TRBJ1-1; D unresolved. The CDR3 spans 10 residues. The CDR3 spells CASSRKQYLF. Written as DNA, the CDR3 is TGTGCCAGCAGTCGAAAACAGTACTTATTT.

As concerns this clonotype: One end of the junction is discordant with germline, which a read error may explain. The chain's CDR3 is CASGQVIREWSAKNIQYF. The CDR3 DNA is TGCGCCAGCGGCCAAGTGATCAGGGAGTGGTCGGCCAAAAACATTCAGTACTTC. The chain carries TRBV4-1 and TRBJ2-4, with D tentatively TRBD1 or TRBD2 (5 bases each). The CDR3 contains 18 residues. From germline, CDR1 is MGHRA and CDR2 YSYEKL.

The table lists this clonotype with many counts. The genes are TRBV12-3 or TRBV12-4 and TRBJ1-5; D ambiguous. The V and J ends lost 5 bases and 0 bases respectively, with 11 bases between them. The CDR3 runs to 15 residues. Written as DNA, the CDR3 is TGTGCCAGCAGTGTAACGAGGGTTAGCAATCAGCCCCAGCATTTT. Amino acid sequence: CASSVTRVSNQPQHF.

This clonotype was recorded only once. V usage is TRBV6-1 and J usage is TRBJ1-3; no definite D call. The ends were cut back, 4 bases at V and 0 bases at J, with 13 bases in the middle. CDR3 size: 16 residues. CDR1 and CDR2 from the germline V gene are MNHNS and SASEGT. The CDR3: CASSVRELNSGNTIYF. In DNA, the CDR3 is TGTGCCAGCAGTGTCCGTGAGTTAAACTCTGGAAACACCATATATTTT.

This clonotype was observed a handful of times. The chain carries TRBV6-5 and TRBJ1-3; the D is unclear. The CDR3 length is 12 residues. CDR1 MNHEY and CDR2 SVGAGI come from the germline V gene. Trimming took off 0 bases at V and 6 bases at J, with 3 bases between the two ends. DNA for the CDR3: TGTGCCAGCAGTTACTCCTCAAACACCATATATTTT. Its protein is CASSYSSNTIYF.

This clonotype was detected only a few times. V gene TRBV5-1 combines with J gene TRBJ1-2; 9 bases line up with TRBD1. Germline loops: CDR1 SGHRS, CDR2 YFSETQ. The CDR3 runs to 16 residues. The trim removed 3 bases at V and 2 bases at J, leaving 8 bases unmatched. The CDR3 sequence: CASSSTGTGRNYGYTF. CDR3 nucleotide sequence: TGCGCCAGCAGCTCTACAGGGACAGGGAGGAACTATGGCTACACCTTC.

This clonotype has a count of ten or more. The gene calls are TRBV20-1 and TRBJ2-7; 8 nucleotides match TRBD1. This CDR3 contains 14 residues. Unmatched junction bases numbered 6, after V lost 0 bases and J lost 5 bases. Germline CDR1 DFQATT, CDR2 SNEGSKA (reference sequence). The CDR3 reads CSARDFRGLNEQYF. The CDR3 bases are TGCAGTGCTAGAGATTTCAGGGGGCTTAACGAGCAGTACTTC.

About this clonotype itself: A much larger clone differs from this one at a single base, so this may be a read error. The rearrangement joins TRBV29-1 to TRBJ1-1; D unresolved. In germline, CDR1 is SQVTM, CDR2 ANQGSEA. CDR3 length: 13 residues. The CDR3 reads CSVEVGGNTETFF. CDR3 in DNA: TGCAGCGTTGAGGTCGGCGGGAACACTGAAACTTTCTTT.

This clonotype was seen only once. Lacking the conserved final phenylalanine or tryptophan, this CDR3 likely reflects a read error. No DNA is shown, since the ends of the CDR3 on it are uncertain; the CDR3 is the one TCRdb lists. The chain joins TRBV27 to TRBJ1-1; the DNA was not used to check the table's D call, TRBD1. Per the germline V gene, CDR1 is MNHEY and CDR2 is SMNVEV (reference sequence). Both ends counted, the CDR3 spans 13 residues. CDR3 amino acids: CASTTITGSEACL.

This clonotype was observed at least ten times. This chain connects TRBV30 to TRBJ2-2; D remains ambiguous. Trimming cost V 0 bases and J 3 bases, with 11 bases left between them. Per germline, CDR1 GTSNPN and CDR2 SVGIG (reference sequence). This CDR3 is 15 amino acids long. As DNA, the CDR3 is TGTGCCTGGAGTGTTCAGCAGGTAGACACCGGGGAGCTGTTTTTT. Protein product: CAWSVQQVDTGELFF.

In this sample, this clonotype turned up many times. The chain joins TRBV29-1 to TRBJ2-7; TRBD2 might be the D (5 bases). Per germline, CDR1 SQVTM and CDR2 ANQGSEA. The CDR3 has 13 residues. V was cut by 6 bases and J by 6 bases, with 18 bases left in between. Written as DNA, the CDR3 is TGCAGCGTCTCACTTGGGCAACGGGGCGAGCAGTACTTC. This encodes CSVSLGQRGEQYF.

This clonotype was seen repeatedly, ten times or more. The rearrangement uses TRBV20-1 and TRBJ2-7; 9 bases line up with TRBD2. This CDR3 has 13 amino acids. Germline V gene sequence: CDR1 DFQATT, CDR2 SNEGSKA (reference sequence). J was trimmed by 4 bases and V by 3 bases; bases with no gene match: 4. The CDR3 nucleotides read TGCAGTGCTAGGCAGCGGGAGGCGTACGAGCAGTACTTC. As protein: CSARQREAYEQYF.

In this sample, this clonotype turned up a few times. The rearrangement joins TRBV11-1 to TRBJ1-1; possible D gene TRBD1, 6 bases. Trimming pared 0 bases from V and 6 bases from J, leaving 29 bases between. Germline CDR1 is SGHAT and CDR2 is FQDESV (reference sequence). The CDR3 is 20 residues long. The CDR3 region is CASSLAFYRVRGFSIAEAFF. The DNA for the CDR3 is TGTGCCAGCAGCTTAGCTTTCTATCGGGTCAGGGGATTTTCTATCGCTGAAGCTTTCTTT.

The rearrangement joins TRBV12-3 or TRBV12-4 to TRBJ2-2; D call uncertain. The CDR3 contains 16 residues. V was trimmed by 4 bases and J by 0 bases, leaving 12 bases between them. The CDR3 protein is CASSYPRRTNTGELFF. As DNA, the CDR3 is TGTGCCAGCAGTTACCCCCGACGGACGAACACCGGGGAGCTGTTTTTT.

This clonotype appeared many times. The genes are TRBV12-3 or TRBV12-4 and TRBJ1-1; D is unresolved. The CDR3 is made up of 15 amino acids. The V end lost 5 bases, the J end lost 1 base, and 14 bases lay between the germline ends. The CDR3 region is CASSPRRGPNTEAFF. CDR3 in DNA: TGTGCCAGCAGTCCCCGGAGAGGGCCGAACACTGAAGCTTTCTTT.

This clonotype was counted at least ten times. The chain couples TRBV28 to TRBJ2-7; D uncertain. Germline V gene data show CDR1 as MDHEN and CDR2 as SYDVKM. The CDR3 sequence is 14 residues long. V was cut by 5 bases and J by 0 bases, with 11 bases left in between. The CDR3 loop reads CASSNSGYSYEQYF. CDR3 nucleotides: TGTGCCAGCAGTAACTCAGGCTACTCCTACGAGCAGTACTTC.

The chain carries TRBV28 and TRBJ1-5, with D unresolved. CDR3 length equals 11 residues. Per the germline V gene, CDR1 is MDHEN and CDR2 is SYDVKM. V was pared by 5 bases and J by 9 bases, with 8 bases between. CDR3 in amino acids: CASSSTGPQHF. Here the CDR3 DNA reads TGTGCCAGCAGTAGCACGGGGCCCCAGCATTTT.

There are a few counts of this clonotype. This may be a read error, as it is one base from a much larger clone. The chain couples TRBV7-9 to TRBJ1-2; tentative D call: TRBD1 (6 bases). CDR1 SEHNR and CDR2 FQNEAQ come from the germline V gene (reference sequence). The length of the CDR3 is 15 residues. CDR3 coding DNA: TGTGCCGGCAGGCACACAGGGTTATCTAACTATGGCTACACCTTC. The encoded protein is CAGRHTGLSNYGYTF.